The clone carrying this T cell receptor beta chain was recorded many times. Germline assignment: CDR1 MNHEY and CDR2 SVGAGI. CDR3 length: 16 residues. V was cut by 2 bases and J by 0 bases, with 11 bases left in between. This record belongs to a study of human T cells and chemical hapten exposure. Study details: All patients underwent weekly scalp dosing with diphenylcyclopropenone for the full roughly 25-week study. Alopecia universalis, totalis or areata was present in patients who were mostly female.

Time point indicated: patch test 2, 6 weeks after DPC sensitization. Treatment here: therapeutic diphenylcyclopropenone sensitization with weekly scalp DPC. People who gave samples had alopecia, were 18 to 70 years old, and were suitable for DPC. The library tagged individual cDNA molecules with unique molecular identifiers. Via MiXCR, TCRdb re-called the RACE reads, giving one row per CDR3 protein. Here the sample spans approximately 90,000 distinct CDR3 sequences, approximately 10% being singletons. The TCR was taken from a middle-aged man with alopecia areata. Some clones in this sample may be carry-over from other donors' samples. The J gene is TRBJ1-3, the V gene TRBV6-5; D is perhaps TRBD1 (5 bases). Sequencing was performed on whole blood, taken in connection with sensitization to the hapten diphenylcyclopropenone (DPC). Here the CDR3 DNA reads TGTGCCAGCAGTTACCAACCCAGGGCCTCTGGAAACACCATATATTTT. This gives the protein CASSYQPRASGNTIYF.